This T cell receptor (beta chain) was recorded in a study of Ad26.COV2.S vaccination and SARS-CoV-2 variants. Across the whole study: The study gave Ad26.COV2.S intramuscularly, once or twice 56 days apart.

Germline-derived CDR1 and CDR2 are SNHLY and FYNNEI. The CDR3 has 13 residues. With 1 base removed from V and 6 bases from J, the gap between germline ends came to 7 bases. Regarding treatment: around 19 received Ad26.COV2.S at low or high dose, single or two shots; several received placebo; per-sample allocation not given. Samples analyzed were those drawn on day 63 after the first vaccine or placebo injection. With regard to this clone: No antigen is known for it.

Notes on the study in general: Post-vaccination spike-specific CD8+ and CD4+ T cell responses reportedly had substantial breadth.

The repertoire was sequenced with immunoSEQ multiplex PCR; TCRdb's copy has only in-frame clones and lacks some. The data contain roughly 420,000 clones, 80% to 90% of them singletons. V is TRBV2 and J is TRBJ2-4; a possible D gene is TRBD1 (6 bases). The source was peripheral blood, collected in a trial of Ad26.COV2.S vaccine versus placebo. The receptor was derived from a person between 18 and 65 years old who received the Ad26.COV2.S COVID-19 vaccine or a placebo. The CDR3 region is CASSEGQANIQYF. The CDR3 DNA reads TGTGCCAGCAGTGAAGGACAGGCAAACATTCAGTACTTC.